One and the same sample provided the 27 T cell receptor beta chains below, sequenced in a study of Graves' ophthalmopathy and Graves' hyperthyroidism. Amplifying from RNA transcripts, the study obtained TCR beta CDR3 regions. Second-round multiplex PCR followed a first-round RT-PCR using HTBI primers. MiXCR, applied by TCRdb to the multiplex PCR reads, yields one record per CDR3 protein. This repertoire shows around 590,000 distinct CDR3 sequences, approximately 35% found once; its top ten account for about 4.6%. Sample: peripheral blood or thyroid tissue (not recorded which). The receptors were gathered from an adult man with Graves' hyperthyroidism.

This clonotype showed up many times. The V gene is TRBV11-2, the J gene TRBJ2-6, with D perhaps being TRBD1 or TRBD2 (5 bases each). Trimming removed 3 bases at V and 0 bases at J, with 12 bases between. Germline V gene sequence: CDR1 SGHAT, CDR2 FQNNGV. The length of the CDR3 is 17 residues. The CDR3: CASSFPGTGSGANVLTF. Here the CDR3 DNA reads TGTGCCAGCAGCTTTCCGGGGACCGGCTCTGGGGCCAACGTCCTGACTTTC.

To note about this clonotype: With a much larger clone just one base away, this may be a read error. The V and J genes are TRBV12-3 or TRBV12-4 and TRBJ2-7; 9 positions match TRBD1. The CDR3 covers 15 residues. For the CDR3, the DNA is TGTGTCAGCAGTTTAGGGGACAGGGACGCCTACGAGCAGTACTTC. Translation: CVSSLGDRDAYEQYF.

This clonotype appeared many times. This chain connects TRBV15 to TRBJ1-2; a weak D match, TRBD1 (6 bases). The CDR3 length is 14 residues. Trimming pared 0 bases from V and 7 bases from J, leaving 12 bases between. Germline V gene data show CDR1 as LNHNV and CDR2 as YYDKDF (reference sequence). CDR3 in amino acids: CATSRDRGGRGYTF. The CDR3 DNA is TGTGCCACCAGCAGAGACAGGGGTGGTCGTGGCTACACCTTC.

The rearrangement uses TRBV7-9 and TRBJ2-2, with D hard to call. This CDR3 is 14 amino acids long. V lost 1 base and J 8 bases, leaving 11 bases between the germline ends. Per the germline V gene, CDR1 is SEHNR and CDR2 is FQNEAQ (reference sequence). CDR3 loop: CASSLGGSSGELFF. The CDR3 DNA reads TGTGCCAGCAGCTTAGGTGGTTCCTCTGGGGAGCTGTTTTTT.

The chain has TRBV2 and TRBJ1-4; TRBD1 is a possible D gene (5 bases). This CDR3 has 14 amino acids. V lost 0 bases and J lost 7, with 9 bases in between. The V gene's germline CDR1 is SNHLY and CDR2 FYNNEI. CDR3 sequence: CASSEAVQGEKLFF. As DNA, the CDR3 is TGTGCCAGCAGTGAAGCAGTGCAGGGTGAAAAACTGTTTTTT.

This clonotype was seen many times. The rearrangement links TRBV6-1 to TRBJ1-5; D gene unclear. V gave up 3 bases and J gave up 6 bases, with 3 bases separating them. The CDR3 is 11 amino acids. CDR1 is MNHNS and CDR2 is SASEGT in the germline V gene. The CDR3 reads CASSDVQPQHF. As DNA, the CDR3 is TGTGCCAGCAGTGATGTTCAGCCCCAGCATTTT.

The chain couples TRBV12-3 or TRBV12-4 to TRBJ2-7; TRBD1 matches at 10 bases. The ends lost 5 bases at V and 6 bases at J; junction bases unmatched: 10. CDR3 length equals 15 residues. CDR3 sequence: CASSAGTGDIGEQYF. The CDR3 bases are TGTGCCAGCAGTGCAGGGACAGGGGATATCGGCGAGCAGTACTTC.

In its sample, this clonotype was seen many times. V is TRBV5-4 and J is TRBJ1-1; D unclear. The germline V and J ends were trimmed by 4 bases and 1 base, with 8 bases remaining between them. Germline-derived CDR1 and CDR2 are SGHNT and YYREEE (reference sequence). This CDR3 has 13 residues. CDR3 nucleotide sequence: TGTGCCAGCAGCCAGATTAAGAACACTGAAGCTTTCTTT. Protein: CASSQIKNTEAFF.

This clonotype was counted at least ten times. The V and J genes are TRBV6-5 and TRBJ2-7; unclear D gene. The CDR3 runs 12 residues. Trimming left V 5 bases short and J 3 bases short, with 8 bases between. Germline V gives CDR1 MNHEY, CDR2 SVGAGI. CDR3 in amino acids: CASSDWDYEQYF. The CDR3, as DNA: TGTGCCAGCAGTGACTGGGACTACGAGCAGTACTTC.

This clonotype has ten or more counts. J is TRBJ1-2 and V is TRBV25-1; 9 nucleotides align to TRBD1. Germline V gives CDR1 MGHDK, CDR2 SYGVNS. The CDR3 has 14 residues. The ends lost 4 bases at V and 3 bases at J; junction bases unmatched: 3. Here the CDR3 DNA reads TGTGCCAGCAGTGCAGGGACAGGGTACTATGGCTACACCTTC. This gives the protein CASSAGTGYYGYTF.

This clonotype was detected ten times or more. The V gene is TRBV2, the J gene TRBJ1-1; TRBD1 aligns across 11 bases. The CDR3 contains 15 residues. Germline values: CDR1 SNHLY, CDR2 FYNNEI. With V trimmed by 6 bases and J by 1 base, 4 bases remained unmatched. The CDR3 sequence is CASRRDRGANTEAFF. DNA of the CDR3: TGTGCCAGCAGACGGGACAGGGGGGCGAACACTGAAGCTTTCTTT.

The chain joins TRBV18 to TRBJ1-1; TRBD1 agrees at 7 bases. The CDR3 consists of 15 residues. V gave up 3 bases and J gave up 1 base; unmatched junction bases: 5. From germline, CDR1 is KGHSH and CDR2 LQKENI. The CDR3 region is CASSPPDRRNTEAFF. In nucleotides, the CDR3 is TGTGCCAGCTCACCGCCGGACAGGCGGAACACTGAAGCTTTCTTT.

The V call is TRBV10-3, the J call TRBJ1-2; TRBD1 matches 7 bases. V lost 4 bases, J lost 2 bases, and 4 bases stayed unmatched. The CDR3 spans 14 residues. Germline-derived CDR1 and CDR2 are ENHRY and SYGVKD. Here the CDR3 DNA reads TGTGCCATCAGTGGACAGGGTTCGAACTATGGCTACACCTTC. This codes for CAISGQGSNYGYTF.

Comment on this clonotype: A much larger clone sits a single nucleotide away, making a read error possible. The chain employs TRBV5-1 and TRBJ1-2; unclear D gene. This CDR3 is built from 17 residues. V lost 0 bases and J 5 bases, leaving 20 bases between the germline ends. CDR1 and CDR2 from the germline V gene are SGHRS and YFSETQ. CDR3 sequence reads: CASSLDMARRVRYGYTF. The CDR3 DNA follows: TGCGCCAGCAGCTTGGACATGGCCCGAAGGGTGCGGTATGGCTACACCTTC.

The J gene is TRBJ1-1, the V gene TRBV3-1, with D maybe TRBD1 (6 bases). The CDR3 runs 15 residues. The germline CDR1 and CDR2 sequences are LGHDT and YNNKEL (reference sequence). Trimming stripped 4 bases from V and 6 bases from J, with 18 bases between. The CDR3 protein is CASSPDRTASAEAFF. The CDR3 region has the DNA TGTGCCAGCAGCCCCGACAGGACAGCAAGCGCTGAAGCTTTCTTT.

The V gene is TRBV7-8, the J gene TRBJ2-5; 9 nucleotides align to TRBD1. Germline loops: CDR1 SGHVS, CDR2 FQNEAQ. The CDR3 sequence is 16 residues long. Unmatched junction bases numbered 13, after V lost 11 bases and J lost 0 bases. DNA for the CDR3: TGTGCCTGGAGCCACCCCGGGACAGGGAACCAAGAGACCCAGTACTTC. Protein product: CAWSHPGTGNQETQYF.

This clonotype was observed at least ten times. The chain combines TRBV12-3 or TRBV12-4 with TRBJ1-2, with D possibly TRBD1 on 6 matching bases. The CDR3 is 14 residues long. Trimming shortened V by 1 base and J by 7 bases, and 13 bases separated the two germline ends. CDR3 nucleotides: TGTGCCAGCAGTTTAGACCGGGGGGCGCCTGGCTACACCTTC. Protein sequence: CASSLDRGAPGYTF.

This clonotype was picked up a small number of times. This chain joins TRBV3-1 and TRBJ2-7, with D perhaps TRBD1 (6 bases). Looked up from germline, CDR1 is LGHDT and CDR2 is YNNKEL (reference sequence). Trimming removed 4 bases at V and 4 bases at J, with 17 bases between. The CDR3 has 15 residues. This chain's CDR3 is CASSRYRGQTYEQYF. DNA of the CDR3: TGTGCCAGCAGCCGATATAGAGGACAGACATACGAGCAGTACTTC.

V is TRBV29-1 and J is TRBJ2-5; 10 nucleotides match TRBD2. After removal of 8 bases from V and 3 bases from J, the junction contained 9 bases not matched to a gene. CDR1 and CDR2 from the germline V gene are SQVTM and ANQGSEA. The length of the CDR3 is 14 residues. CDR3 DNA sequence: TGCAGCTTAGTTCTAGCGGGAGAGGAAGAGACCCAGTACTTC. It specifies CSLVLAGEEETQYF.

This clonotype turned up a few times. The J gene is TRBJ2-7, the V gene TRBV7-6; the D is unclear. CDR3 length: 13 amino acids. Between the trimmed V and J ends, which lost 0 bases and 2 bases, there was a span of 5 bases. Germline V gives CDR1 SGHVS, CDR2 FNYEAQ. CDR3 nucleotides: TGTGCCAGCAGCTTAGCGCAGCCCTACGAGCAGTACTTC. Translation gives CASSLAQPYEQYF.

This clonotype has more than one count but fewer than ten. The genes are TRBV7-2 and TRBJ2-7, with D perhaps given as TRBD1 or TRBD2 (7 bases each). CDR3 length: 14 amino acids. V gave up 5 bases and J gave up 3 bases, with 14 bases separating them. The V gene's germline CDR1 is SGHTA and CDR2 FQGNSA. CDR3 residues: CASSKQGGLYEQYF. For the CDR3, the DNA is TGTGCCAGCAGCAAGCAGGGGGGGCTCTACGAGCAGTACTTC.

In this sample, this clonotype turned up a few times. V usage is TRBV10-2 and J usage is TRBJ2-7; no firm D call. This CDR3 region has 12 residues. The germline V and J ends were trimmed by 0 bases and 7 bases, with 7 bases remaining between them. CDR1 is WSHSY and CDR2 is SAAADI in the germline V gene. The CDR3 nucleotides read TGCGCCAGCAGTGAGTCGATGGGGGAGCAGTACTTC. It yields the protein CASSESMGEQYF.

This rearrangement joins TRBV5-6 to TRBJ1-2; no clear D. CDR1 is SGHDT, CDR2 YYEEEE, per germline. There are 13 residues in the CDR3. The V end lost 2 bases, the J end lost 7 bases, and 12 bases lay between the germline ends. CDR3 loop: CASSFDWGSGYTF. The CDR3 DNA reads TGTGCCAGCAGCTTTGACTGGGGTAGTGGCTACACCTTC.

This chain joins TRBV11-1 and TRBJ1-6; 9 positions match TRBD1. In germline, CDR1 is SGHAT, CDR2 FQDESV (reference sequence). The CDR3 length is 16 residues. The trim removed 5 bases at V and 3 bases at J, leaving 5 bases unmatched. In DNA form, the CDR3 reads TGTGCCAGCAGCGCACCGGGACAGGGCTATAATTCACCCCTCCACTTT. This codes for CASSAPGQGYNSPLHF. The complete variable domain, with remaining parts taken from reference TRBV11-1 and TRBJ1-6, reads EAEVAQSPRYKITEKSQAVAFWCDPISGHATLYWYRQILGQGPELLVQFQDESVVDDSQLPKDRFSAERLKGVDSTLKIQPAELGDSAMYLCASSAPGQGYNSPLHFGNGTRLTVT.

This clonotype has ten or more counts. One end of the junction is discordant with germline, which a read error may explain. J is TRBJ2-7 and V is TRBV27; D unclear. Germline lookup yields CDR1 MNHEY and CDR2 SMNVEV (reference sequence). The CDR3 consists of 12 residues. The CDR3 here is CASSYPDGMKVF. CDR3 DNA: TGTGCCAGCAGTTACCCGGATGGGATGAAGGTCTTC.

This chain connects TRBV20-1 to TRBJ1-5; 8 bases map to TRBD1. The CDR3 has 16 amino acids. Germline values: CDR1 DFQATT, CDR2 SNEGSKA (reference sequence). V gave up 5 bases and J gave up 4 bases; unmatched junction bases: 13. The CDR3: CSAWTGYGQLNQPQHF. The CDR3 DNA is TGCAGTGCTTGGACAGGGTACGGGCAACTTAATCAGCCCCAGCATTTT.

The chain joins TRBV7-9 to TRBJ2-5; D may be TRBD1 (6 bases). Germline V lookup: CDR1 SEHNR, CDR2 FQNEAQ (reference sequence). The V end lost 8 bases, the J end lost 1 base, and 14 bases lay between the germline ends. This CDR3 has 14 residues. CDR3: CASGTTGRQETQYF. DNA for the CDR3: TGTGCCAGCGGGACAACAGGTCGCCAAGAGACCCAGTACTTC.